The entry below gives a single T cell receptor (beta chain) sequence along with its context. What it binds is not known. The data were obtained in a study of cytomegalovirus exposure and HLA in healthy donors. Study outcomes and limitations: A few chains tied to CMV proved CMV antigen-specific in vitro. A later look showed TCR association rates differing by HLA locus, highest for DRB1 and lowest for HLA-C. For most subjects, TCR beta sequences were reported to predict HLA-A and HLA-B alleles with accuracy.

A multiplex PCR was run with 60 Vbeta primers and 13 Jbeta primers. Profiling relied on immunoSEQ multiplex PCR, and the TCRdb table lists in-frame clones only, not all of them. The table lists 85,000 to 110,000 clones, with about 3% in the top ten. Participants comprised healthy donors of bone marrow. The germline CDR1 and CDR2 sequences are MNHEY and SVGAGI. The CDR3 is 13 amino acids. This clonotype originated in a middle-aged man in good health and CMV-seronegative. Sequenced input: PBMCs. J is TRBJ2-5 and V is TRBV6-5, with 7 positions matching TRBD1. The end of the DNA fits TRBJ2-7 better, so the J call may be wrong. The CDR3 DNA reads TGTGCCAGCAGTTACCCAGGGGGTTACGAGCAGTACTTC. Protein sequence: CASSYPGGYEQYF.